These T cell receptor beta chains were read from a single sample in a study of T cells after yellow fever vaccination. MiXCR was run by TCRdb on the 5' RACE reads, yielding one entry per CDR3 protein. The sample includes about 320,000 distinct CDR3 sequences, around 4.4% of them seen just once. Material: PBMCs, obtained 15 days after the yellow fever booster vaccination. These receptors were collected from a man aged 18 to 30 who received the YFV17D yellow fever vaccine. Both conserved end residues are part of each CDR3. Fields, in order: J gene, V gene, CDR3 protein.

>TRBJ1-1|TRBV7-9
CASRTLGGNTEAFF
>TRBJ1-5|TRBV4-1
CASSQDSGQPQHF
>TRBJ1-1|TRBV10-2
CASSDPGGANTEAFF
>TRBJ2-3|TRBV6-4
CASKRGEHTDTQYF
>TRBJ1-1|TRBV7-9
CASSTRALLF
>TRBJ1-2|TRBV12-3/TRBV12-4
CASRLAGENGYTF
>TRBJ2-7|TRBV29-1
CSATGGVAYEQYF
>TRBJ2-7|TRBV6-5
CASSYHRTGSYEQYF
>TRBJ1-1|TRBV7-9
CASSFHGGGNTEAFF
>TRBJ2-2|TRBV6-4
CASSDSGENTGELFF
>TRBJ1-2|TRBV12-3/TRBV12-4
CASSDSPRGGYTF
>TRBJ2-5|TRBV7-7
CASSFQPGSQETQYF
>TRBJ2-3|TRBV30
CAWMDFSTDTQYF
>TRBJ2-1|TRBV10-3
CAITEGRGNEQFF
>TRBJ2-7|TRBV27
CASSFLGEEDYEQYF
>TRBJ2-7|TRBV5-1
CASSTGTLAGFYEQYF
>TRBJ2-2|TRBV29-1
CSVSVSTGELFF
>TRBJ1-6|TRBV6-2/TRBV6-3
CASSYQRGTSSYNSPLHF
>TRBJ2-1|TRBV27
CASKPTSGGAGEQFF
>TRBJ1-1|TRBV6-2/TRBV6-3
CASSYSRVLAEAFF
>TRBJ2-5|TRBV7-6
CASSFSSLGPQETQYF
>TRBJ2-4|TRBV7-2
CASRRGGRTKNIQYF
>TRBJ2-1|TRBV6-2/TRBV6-3
CASSYFLSSYNEQFF
>TRBJ1-6|TRBV5-1
CASSLSRDWKNSPLHF
>TRBJ2-2|TRBV24-1
CATSDVRGTGELFF
>TRBJ1-5|TRBV4-1
CASSQDVRQPQHF
>TRBJ2-6|TRBV29-1
CSVPGLVSGANVLTF
>TRBJ1-2|TRBV6-5
CASTEGPNYGYTF
>TRBJ1-2|TRBV5-5
CASSPERGQANYGYTF
>TRBJ1-3|TRBV20-1
CSARDRREGNTIYF
>TRBJ2-2|TRBV4-3
CASSQEVLGNTGELFF
>TRBJ2-3|TRBV5-5
CASSLIRTSGGTDTQYF
>TRBJ1-2|TRBV4-2
CASSQGGTGARYGYTF
>TRBJ2-1|TRBV5-1
CASSRTAAGGHNEQFF
>TRBJ2-1|TRBV19
CASSPDDRGLYNEQFF
>TRBJ2-7|TRBV20-1
CSAIGQGYYEQYF
>TRBJ2-6|TRBV7-9
CASSLHDGRGRGSGANVLTF
>TRBJ1-5|TRBV19
CASDRGLQPQHF
>TRBJ2-2|TRBV4-3
CASSQTMTLGLFF
>TRBJ2-7|TRBV7-6
CASSVRGSNEQYF
>TRBJ1-5|TRBV6-6
CASSQSTGNQPQHF
>TRBJ2-3|TRBV7-3
CASSLTPVGDTQYF
>TRBJ2-3|TRBV5-4
CASSWGQGLPGDTQYF
>TRBJ2-5|TRBV11-2
CASSPRLSERPLRRVAQYF
>TRBJ2-1|TRBV12-3/TRBV12-4
CASSKRNEQFF
>TRBJ2-2|TRBV7-6
CASIAGTNTGELFF
>TRBJ2-3|TRBV7-6
CASSLVVGLAVGTDTQYF
>TRBJ2-6|TRBV6-2/TRBV6-3
CASSYSMQGAPPLANVLTF
>TRBJ1-5|TRBV10-3
CAISEGAPSAPQHF
>TRBJ1-2|TRBV7-9
CASSPGGHSDTF
>TRBJ1-1|TRBV27
CASRTGESKAFF
>TRBJ1-2|TRBV12-3/TRBV12-4
CASSLTGGSWGYTF
>TRBJ2-5|TRBV4-1
CASSRGPGQGEETQYF
>TRBJ1-2|TRBV7-9
CASSQGGVGYTF